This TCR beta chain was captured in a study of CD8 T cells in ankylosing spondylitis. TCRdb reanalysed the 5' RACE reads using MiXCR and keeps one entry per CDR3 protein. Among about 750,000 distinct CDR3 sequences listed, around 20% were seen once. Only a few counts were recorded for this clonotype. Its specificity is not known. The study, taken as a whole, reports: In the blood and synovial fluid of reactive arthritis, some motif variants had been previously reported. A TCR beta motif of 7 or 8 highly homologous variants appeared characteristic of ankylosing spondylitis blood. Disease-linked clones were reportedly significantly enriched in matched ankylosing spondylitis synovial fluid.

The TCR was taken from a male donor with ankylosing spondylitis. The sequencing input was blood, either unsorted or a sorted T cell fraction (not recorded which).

CDR3 DNA sequence: TGTGCCATCAGTGAGGAAGCGGGAGGGAGCTACAATGAGCAGTTCTTC. Its protein product is CAISEEAGGSYNEQFF. The V gene is TRBV10-3, the J gene TRBJ2-1, with 10 bases that match TRBD2. This CDR3 is 16 amino acids long. V lost 2 bases and J lost 3; bases outside the gene matches: 4. Per the germline V gene, CDR1 is ENHRY and CDR2 is SYGVKD.